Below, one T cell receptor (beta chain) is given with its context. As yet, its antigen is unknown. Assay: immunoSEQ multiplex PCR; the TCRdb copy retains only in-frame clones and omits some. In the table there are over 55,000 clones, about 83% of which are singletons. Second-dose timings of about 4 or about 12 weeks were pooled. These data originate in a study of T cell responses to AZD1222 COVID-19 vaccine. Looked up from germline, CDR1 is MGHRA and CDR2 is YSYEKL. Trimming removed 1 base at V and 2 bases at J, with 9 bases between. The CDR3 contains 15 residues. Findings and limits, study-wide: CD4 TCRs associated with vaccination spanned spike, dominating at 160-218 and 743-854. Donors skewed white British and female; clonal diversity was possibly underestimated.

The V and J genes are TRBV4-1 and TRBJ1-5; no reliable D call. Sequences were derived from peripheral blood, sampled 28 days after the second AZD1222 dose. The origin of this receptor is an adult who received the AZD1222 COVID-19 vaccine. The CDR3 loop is CASSQGGVGNQPQHF. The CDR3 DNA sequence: TGCGCCAGCAGCCAAGGCGGCGTTGGCAATCAGCCCCAGCATTTT.